This T cell receptor (beta chain) was identified during a study of T cells in Graves' hyperthyroidism and ophthalmopathy. Notes on the study in general: Using 13 V-J features, a model discriminated ophthalmopathy from stable hyperthyroidism. Before onset, by a median of around 6.1 months, the model predicted ophthalmopathy.

Concerning this clonotype itself: Its target is not known.

Between the trimmed V and J ends, which lost 3 bases and 7 bases, there was a span of 12 bases. This CDR3 contains 13 residues. Germline V gene lookup returns CDR1 LNHNV and CDR2 YYDKDF (reference sequence). Amplified regions were TCR beta CDR3 sequences from RNA transcripts. The HTBI set primed first-round TCR CDR3 RT-PCR. Via MiXCR, TCRdb re-called the multiplex PCR reads, giving one row per CDR3 protein. The sample has around 690,000 distinct CDR3 sequences, around 16% seen once; the top ten hold around 15%. This sequence was found in a man aged 50 or older with Graves' hyperthyroidism. The source material was blood. The V gene is TRBV15, the J gene TRBJ1-1; TRBD1 might be the D (5 bases). CDR3 loop: CATSSGGGDEAFF. The CDR3 DNA follows: TGTGCCACCAGCAGCGGCGGGGGGGATGAAGCTTTCTTT.